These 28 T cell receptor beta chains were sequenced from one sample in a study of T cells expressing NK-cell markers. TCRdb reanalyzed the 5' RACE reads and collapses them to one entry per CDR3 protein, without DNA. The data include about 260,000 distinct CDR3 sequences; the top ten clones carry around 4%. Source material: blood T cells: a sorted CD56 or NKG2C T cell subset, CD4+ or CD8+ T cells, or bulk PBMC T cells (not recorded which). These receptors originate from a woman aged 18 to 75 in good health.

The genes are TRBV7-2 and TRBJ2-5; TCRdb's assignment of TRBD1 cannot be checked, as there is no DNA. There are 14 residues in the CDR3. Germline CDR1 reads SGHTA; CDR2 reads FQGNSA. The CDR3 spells CASSLRGFQETQYF.

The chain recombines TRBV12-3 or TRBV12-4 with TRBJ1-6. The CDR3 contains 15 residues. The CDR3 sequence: CASSFVSNANSPLHF.

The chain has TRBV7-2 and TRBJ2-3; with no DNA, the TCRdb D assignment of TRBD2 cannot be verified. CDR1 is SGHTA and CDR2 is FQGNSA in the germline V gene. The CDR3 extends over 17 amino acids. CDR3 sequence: CASSFSSGTQFTDTQYF.

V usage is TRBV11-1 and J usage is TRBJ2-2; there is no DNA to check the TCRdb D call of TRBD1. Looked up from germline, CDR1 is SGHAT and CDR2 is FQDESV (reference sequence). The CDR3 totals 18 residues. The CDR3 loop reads CASSLRGQGHSNTGELFF.

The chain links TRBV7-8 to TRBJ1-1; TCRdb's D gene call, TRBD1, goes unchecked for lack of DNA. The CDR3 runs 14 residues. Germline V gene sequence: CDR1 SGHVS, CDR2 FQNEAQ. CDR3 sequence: CASSVGGSSTEAFF.

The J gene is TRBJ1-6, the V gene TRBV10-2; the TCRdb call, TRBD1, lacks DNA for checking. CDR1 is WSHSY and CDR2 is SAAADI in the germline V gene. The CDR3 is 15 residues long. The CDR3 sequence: CASSRDSKYNSPLHF.

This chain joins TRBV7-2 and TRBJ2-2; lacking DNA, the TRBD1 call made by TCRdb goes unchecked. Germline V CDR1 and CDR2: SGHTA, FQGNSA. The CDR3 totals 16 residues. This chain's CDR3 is CASSPTGTGSAGELFF.

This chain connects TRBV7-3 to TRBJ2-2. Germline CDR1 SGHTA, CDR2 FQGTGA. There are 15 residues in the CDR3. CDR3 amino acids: CASSRQNRNTGELFF.

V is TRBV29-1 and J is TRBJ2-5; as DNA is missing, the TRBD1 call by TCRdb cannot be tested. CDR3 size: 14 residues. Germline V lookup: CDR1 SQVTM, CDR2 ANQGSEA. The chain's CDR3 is CSVVWAGGIKTQYF.

The CDR3 reads CASKRITGGNEQFF. The rearrangement links TRBV2 to TRBJ2-1; TCRdb names TRBD1, which stays unverified in the absence of DNA. The germline gives CDR1 SNHLY, CDR2 FYNNEI. There are 14 residues in the CDR3.

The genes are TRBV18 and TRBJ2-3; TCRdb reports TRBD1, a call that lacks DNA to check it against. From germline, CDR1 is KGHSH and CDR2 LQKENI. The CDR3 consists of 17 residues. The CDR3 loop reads CASSPRGRGLSTDTQYF. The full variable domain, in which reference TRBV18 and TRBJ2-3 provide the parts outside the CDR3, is NAGVMQNPRHLVRRRGQEARLRCSPMKGHSHVYWYRQLPEEGLKFMVYLQKENIIDESGMPKERFSAEFPKEGPSILRIQQVVRGDSAAYFCASSPRGRGLSTDTQYFGPGTRLTVL.

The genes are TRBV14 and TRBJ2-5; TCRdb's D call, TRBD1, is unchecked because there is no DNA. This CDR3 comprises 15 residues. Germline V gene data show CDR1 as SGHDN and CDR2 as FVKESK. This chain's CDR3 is CASSPFRQDPETQYF.

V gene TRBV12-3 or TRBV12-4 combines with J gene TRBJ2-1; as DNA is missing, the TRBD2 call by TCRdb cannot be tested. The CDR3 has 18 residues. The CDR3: CASRPRQGPSGPYNEQFF.

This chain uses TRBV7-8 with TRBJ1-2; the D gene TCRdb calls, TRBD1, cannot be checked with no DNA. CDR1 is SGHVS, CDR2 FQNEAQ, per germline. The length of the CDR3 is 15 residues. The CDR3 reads CASSDRDRGNYGYTF.

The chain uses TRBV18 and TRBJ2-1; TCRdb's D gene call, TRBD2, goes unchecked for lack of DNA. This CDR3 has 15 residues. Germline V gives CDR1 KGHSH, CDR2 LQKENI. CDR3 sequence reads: CASSSLPSPGNEQFF.

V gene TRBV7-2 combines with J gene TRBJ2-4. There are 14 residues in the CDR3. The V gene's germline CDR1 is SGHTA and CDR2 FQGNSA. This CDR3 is CASSFSGAENIQYF.

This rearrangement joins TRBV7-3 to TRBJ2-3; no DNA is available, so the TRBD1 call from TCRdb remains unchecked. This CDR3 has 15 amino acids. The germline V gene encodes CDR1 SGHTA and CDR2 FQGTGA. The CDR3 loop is CASSFSGGRTDTQYF.

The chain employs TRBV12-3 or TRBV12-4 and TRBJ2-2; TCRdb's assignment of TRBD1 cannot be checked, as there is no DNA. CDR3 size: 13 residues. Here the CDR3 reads CASSAGFTGELFF.

The CDR3 sequence: CASSYSLRGPGELFF. V is TRBV6-5 and J is TRBJ2-2. The length of the CDR3 is 15 residues. Germline CDR1 is MNHEY and CDR2 is SVGAGI.

The CDR3 loop is CASSRRQGHDNEQFF. The chain combines TRBV7-2 with TRBJ2-1; there is no DNA to check the TCRdb D call of TRBD1. CDR3 length: 15 residues. Per germline, CDR1 SGHTA and CDR2 FQGNSA.

CDR3 region: CASSQPEDTQYF. This chain joins TRBV23-1 and TRBJ2-3. TRBV23-1 belongs to the ORF category, with a function that is uncertain. The CDR3 contains 12 residues.

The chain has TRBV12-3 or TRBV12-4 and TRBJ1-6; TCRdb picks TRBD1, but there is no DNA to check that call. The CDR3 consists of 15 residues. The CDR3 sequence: CASRRGQGGVSPLHF.

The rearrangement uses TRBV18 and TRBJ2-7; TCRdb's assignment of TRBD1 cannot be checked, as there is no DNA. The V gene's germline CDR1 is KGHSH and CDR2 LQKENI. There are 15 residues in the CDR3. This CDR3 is CASSPGQGTPYEQYF.

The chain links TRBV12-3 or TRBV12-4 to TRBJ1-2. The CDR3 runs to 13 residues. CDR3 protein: CASSLSDRRGYTF.

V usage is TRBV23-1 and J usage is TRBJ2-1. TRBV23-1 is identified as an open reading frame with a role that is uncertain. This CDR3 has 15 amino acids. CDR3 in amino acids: CTSWQGELQYNEQFF.

CDR3 loop: CASSRGSQNTEAFF. The chain is built from TRBV5-1 and TRBJ1-1. The CDR3 runs 14 residues. Germline assignment: CDR1 SGHRS and CDR2 YFSETQ. Full variable domain (rest looked up from reference TRBV5-1 and TRBJ1-1): KAGVTQTPRYLIKTRGQQVTLSCSPISGHRSVSWYQQTPGQGLQFLFEYFSETQRNKGNFPGRFSGRQFSNSRSEMNVSTLELGDSALYLCASSRGSQNTEAFFGQGTRLTVV.

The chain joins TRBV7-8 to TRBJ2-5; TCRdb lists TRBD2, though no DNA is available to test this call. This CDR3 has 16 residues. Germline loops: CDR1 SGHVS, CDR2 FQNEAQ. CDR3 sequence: CASRRTWGDLLETQYF.

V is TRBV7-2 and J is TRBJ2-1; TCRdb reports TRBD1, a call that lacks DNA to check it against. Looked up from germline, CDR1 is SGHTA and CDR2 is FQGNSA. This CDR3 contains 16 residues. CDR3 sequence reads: CASSTRTGRSYNEQFF. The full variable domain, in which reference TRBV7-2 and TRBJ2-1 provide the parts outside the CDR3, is GAGVSQSPSNKVTEKGKDVELRCDPISGHTALYWYRQSLGQGLEFLIYFQGNSAPDKSGLPSDRFSAERTGGSVSTLTIQRTQQEDSAVYLCASSTRTGRSYNEQFFGPGTRLTVL.